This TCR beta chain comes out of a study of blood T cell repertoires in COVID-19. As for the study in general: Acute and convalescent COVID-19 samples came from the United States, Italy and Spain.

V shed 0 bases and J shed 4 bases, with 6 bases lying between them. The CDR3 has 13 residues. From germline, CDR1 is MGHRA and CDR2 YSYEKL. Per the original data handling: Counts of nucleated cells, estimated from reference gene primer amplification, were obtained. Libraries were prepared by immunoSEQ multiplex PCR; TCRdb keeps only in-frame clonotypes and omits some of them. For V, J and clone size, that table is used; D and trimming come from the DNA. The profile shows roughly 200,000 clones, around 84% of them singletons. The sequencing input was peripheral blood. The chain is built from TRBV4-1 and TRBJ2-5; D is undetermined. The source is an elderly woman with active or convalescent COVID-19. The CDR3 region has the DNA TGCGCCAGCAGCCAAGATTCGGGAGAGACCCAGTACTTC. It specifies CASSQDSGETQYF.